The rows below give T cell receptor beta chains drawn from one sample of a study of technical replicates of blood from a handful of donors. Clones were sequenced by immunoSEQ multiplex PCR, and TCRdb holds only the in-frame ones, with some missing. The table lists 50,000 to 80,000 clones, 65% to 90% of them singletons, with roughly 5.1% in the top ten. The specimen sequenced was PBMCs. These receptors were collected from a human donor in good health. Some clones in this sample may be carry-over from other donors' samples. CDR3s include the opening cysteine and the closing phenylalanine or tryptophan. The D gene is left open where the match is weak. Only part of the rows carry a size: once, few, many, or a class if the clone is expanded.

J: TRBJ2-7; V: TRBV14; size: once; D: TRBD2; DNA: TGTGCCAGCAGTCGCCCCGGGACTAGCGGTTACGAGCAGTACTTC; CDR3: CASSRPGTSGYEQYF
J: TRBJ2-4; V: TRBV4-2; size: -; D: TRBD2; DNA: TGTGCCAGCAGCCCCCTGGCCACTAGCGGGGGGGGGCGCGGAAACATTCAGTACTTC; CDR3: CASSPLATSGGGRGNIQYF
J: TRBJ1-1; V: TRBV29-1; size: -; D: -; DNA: TGCAGCGTTGGGGAAGGACAGAACACTGAAGCTTTCTTT; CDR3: CSVGEGQNTEAFF
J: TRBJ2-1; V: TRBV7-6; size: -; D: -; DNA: TGTGCCAGCAGCTTACTAGCGAATGAGCAGTTCTTC; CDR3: CASSLLANEQFF
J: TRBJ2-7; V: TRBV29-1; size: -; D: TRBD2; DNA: TGCAGCGTTTTGGCGACTAGCGGCTCCTACGAGCAGTACTTC; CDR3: CSVLATSGSYEQYF
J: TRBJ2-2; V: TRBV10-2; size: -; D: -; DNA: TGCGCCAGCAGTGATCCGGGGATCTACACCGGGGAGCTGTTTTTT; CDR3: CASSDPGIYTGELFF
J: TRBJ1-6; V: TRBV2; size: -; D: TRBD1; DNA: TGTGCCACCGGGACAGGGGGCGCGCGGAATTCACCCCTCCACTTT; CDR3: CATGTGGARNSPLHF
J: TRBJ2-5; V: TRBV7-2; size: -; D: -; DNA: TGTGCCAGCAGCCTCAGGGGAGAGACCCAGTACTTC; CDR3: CASSLRGETQYF
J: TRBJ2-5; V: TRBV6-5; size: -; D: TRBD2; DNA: TGTGCCAGCAGTTACTCGGGGCTAGCGGGAGTGGAGACCCAGTACTTC; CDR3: CASSYSGLAGVETQYF
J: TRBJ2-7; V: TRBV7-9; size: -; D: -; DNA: TGTGCCGGGGGCTCGCCCCTACGTTTGGAGCAGTACTTC; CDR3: CAGGSPLRLEQYF
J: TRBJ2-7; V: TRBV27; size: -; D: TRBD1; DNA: TGTGCCAGCAAGATACAGGGGAGCTCCTACGAGCAGTACTTC; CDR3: CASKIQGSSYEQYF
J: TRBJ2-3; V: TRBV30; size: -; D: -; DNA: TGTGCCTGGAGTTCCTCCCGACTAGTTTCGCAGTATTTT; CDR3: CAWSSSRLVSQYF
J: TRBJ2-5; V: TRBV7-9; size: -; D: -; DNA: TGTGCCAGCAGCTTGGGTCTAGCGATAGAGACCCAGTACTTC; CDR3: CASSLGLAIETQYF
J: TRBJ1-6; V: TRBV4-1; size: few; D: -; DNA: TGCGCCAGCAGCCAAGATCGGGGGAATTCACCCCTCCACTTT; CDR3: CASSQDRGNSPLHF
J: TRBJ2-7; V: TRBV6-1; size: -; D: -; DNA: TGTGCCAGCAGTGAATCCCAGGGGTCGTACGAGCAGTACTTC; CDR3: CASSESQGSYEQYF
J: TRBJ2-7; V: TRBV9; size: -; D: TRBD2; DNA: TGTGCCAGCGGAGGGGCTAGCGGGACGCACGAGCAGTACTTC; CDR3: CASGGASGTHEQYF
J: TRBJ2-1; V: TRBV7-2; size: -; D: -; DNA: TGTGCCAGCAGTTGGACAAATTACAATGAGCAGTTCTTC; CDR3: CASSWTNYNEQFF
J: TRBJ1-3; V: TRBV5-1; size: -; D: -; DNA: TGCGCCAGCAGCGTGGGAGATGGAAACACCATATATTTT; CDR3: CASSVGDGNTIYF
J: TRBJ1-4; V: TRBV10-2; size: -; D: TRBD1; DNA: TGCGCCAGCAGTGGACAGGGTGGCGAAAAACTGTTTTTT; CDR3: CASSGQGGEKLFF
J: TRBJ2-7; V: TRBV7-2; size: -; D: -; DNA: TGTGCCAGCAGCCTGCCCGGCGGGGTGAGGGAGCAGTACTTC; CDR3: CASSLPGGVREQYF
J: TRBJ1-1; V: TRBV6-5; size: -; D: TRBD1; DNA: TGTGCCAGCAGAAGGACAGGGACGAACACTGAAGCTTTCTTT; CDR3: CASRRTGTNTEAFF
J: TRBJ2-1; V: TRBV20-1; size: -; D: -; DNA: TGCAGTGCGGACAGAGGCAATGAGCAGTTCTTC; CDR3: CSADRGNEQFF
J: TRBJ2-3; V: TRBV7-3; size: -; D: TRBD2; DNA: TGTGCCAGCGGAACGGGGGGGCCGTTAGATACGCAGTATTTT; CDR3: CASGTGGPLDTQYF
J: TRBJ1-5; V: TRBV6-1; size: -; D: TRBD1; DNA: TGTGCCAGCAGGGACAGGGTATATAGCAATCAGCCCCAGCATTTT; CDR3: CASRDRVYSNQPQHF
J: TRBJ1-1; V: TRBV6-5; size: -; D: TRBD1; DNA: TGTGCCAGCAACGACGGACAGGGGGGAAGGGCTTTCTTT; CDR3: CASNDGQGGRAFF
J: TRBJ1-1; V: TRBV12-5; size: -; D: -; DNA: TGTGCTAGTGGTTTGCTCCGGGGGTCTAACACTGAAGCTTTCTTT; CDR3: CASGLLRGSNTEAFF
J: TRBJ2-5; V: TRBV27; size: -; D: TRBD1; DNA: TGTGCCAGCAGTTTAGGGGACAGGGGGCGAGAGACCCAGTACTTC; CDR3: CASSLGDRGRETQYF
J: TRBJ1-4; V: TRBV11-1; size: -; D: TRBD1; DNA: TGTGCCAGCACCTTGGGGACAGCCAGAAATGAAAAACTGTTTTTT; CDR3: CASTLGTARNEKLFF
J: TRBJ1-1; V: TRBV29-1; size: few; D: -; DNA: TGCAGCGTTTCGGGAGAGGGGCGCGTGAACACTGAAGCTTTCTTT; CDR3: CSVSGEGRVNTEAFF
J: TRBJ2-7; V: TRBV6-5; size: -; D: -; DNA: TGTGCCAGCAGTTACCAGGGTCCAGCCTCCTACGAGCAGTACTTC; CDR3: CASSYQGPASYEQYF
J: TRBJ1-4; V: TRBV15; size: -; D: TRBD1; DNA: TGTGCCACCAGCAGAGATCAGGGGGCTAATGAAAAACTGTTTTTT; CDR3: CATSRDQGANEKLFF
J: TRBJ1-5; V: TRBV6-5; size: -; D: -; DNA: TGTGCCAGCAGCCGTTCCAGCAATCAGCCCCAGCATTTT; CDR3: CASSRSSNQPQHF
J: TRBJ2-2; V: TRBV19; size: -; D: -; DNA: TGTGCCAGTAGTAATCCGGGGGAGCTGTTTTTT; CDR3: CASSNPGELFF
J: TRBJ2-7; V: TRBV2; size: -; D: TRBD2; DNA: TGTGCCAGCAGTACCGGGACTAGCGGATCCGAGCAGTACTTC; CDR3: CASSTGTSGSEQYF
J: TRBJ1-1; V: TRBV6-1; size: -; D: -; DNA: TGTGCCAGCAGTTTGGACAGCCGTGCTTTCTTT; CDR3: CASSLDSRAFF
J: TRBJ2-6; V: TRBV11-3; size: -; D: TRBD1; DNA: TGTGCCAGCAGCTTAGAGGGGACAGGGGTTTCTGGGGCCAACGTCCTGACTTTC; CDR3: CASSLEGTGVSGANVLTF
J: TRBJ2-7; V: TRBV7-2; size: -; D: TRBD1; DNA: TGTGCCAGCAGCCCAGGGGGCTCCTACGAGCAGTACTTC; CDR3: CASSPGGSYEQYF
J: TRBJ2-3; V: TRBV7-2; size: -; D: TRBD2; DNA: TGTGCCAGCAGCAGAGCGGGACCCACAGATACGCAGTATTTT; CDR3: CASSRAGPTDTQYF
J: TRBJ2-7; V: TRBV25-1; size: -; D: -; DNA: TGTGCCAGCAGTGATGTGGGGAGCTCCTACGAGCAGTACTTC; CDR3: CASSDVGSSYEQYF
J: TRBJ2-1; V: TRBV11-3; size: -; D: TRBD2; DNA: TGTGCCAGCAGCTTAGATTCCGGACTAGCGGGGGGGCAACTGTTCTTC; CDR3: CASSLDSGLAGGQLFF